The next 12 T cell receptor beta chains were all read from a single sample in a study of cytomegalovirus exposure and HLA in healthy donors. Assay: immunoSEQ multiplex PCR; the TCRdb copy retains only in-frame clones and omits some. Seen here are a few hundred thousand clones, roughly 88% observed once, and the top ten hold around 0.84%. Sequencing was done on a sample of PBMCs. These receptors originate from a woman aged 18 to 35 in good health and CMV-seronegative.

The rearrangement joins TRBV6-6 to TRBJ2-7, with 14 bases identical to TRBD2. The V and J ends lost 7 bases and 6 bases, in that order; junction bases with no gene match: 11. The CDR3 runs to 16 residues. The V gene's germline CDR1 is MNHNY and CDR2 SVGAGI (reference sequence). CDR3 region: CASTPPPGLAGVEQYF. The DNA for the CDR3 is TGTGCCAGCACCCCTCCACCGGGACTAGCGGGAGTCGAGCAGTACTTC.

This clone was found once. As DNA, the CDR3 is TGTGCCAGCAGGAGGGAGGCGGTTTCATACAATGAGCAGTTCTTC. Protein sequence: CASRREAVSYNEQFF. The chain carries TRBV6-1 and TRBJ2-1; tentatively, D is TRBD2 (6 bases). This CDR3 is 15 amino acids long. V lost 6 bases and J lost 4, with 16 bases in between. CDR1 and CDR2 (germline): MNHNS, SASEGT.

V is TRBV2 and J is TRBJ2-5; the D gene is possibly TRBD1 (5 bases). Trimming took off 4 bases at V and 5 bases at J, with 8 bases between the two ends. The CDR3 totals 12 residues. Germline CDR1 reads SNHLY; CDR2 reads FYNNEI. CDR3 nucleotides: TGTGCCAGCAGTGCAGGGTTGGAGACCCAGTACTTC. This translates into CASSAGLETQYF. The complete variable domain, with remaining parts taken from reference TRBV2 and TRBJ2-5, reads EPEVTQTPSHQVTQMGQEVILRCVPISNHLYFYWYRQILGQKVEFLVSFYNNEISEKSEIFDDQFSVERPDGSNFTLKIRSTKLEDSAMYFCASSAGLETQYFGPGTRLLVL.

This clone was found a few times. CDR3 protein: CAWSAYVWNTEAFF. CDR3 nucleotides: TGTGCCTGGAGTGCTTATGTATGGAACACTGAAGCTTTCTTT. The chain employs TRBV30 and TRBJ1-1; D is ambiguous. This CDR3 has 14 residues. Trimming removed 1 base from V and 1 base from J, with 10 bases in between. Germline lookup yields CDR1 GTSNPN and CDR2 SVGIG (reference sequence).

Notes on this clone: Distinct nucleotide sequences in the sample also encode this CDR3. The gene calls are TRBV2 and TRBJ1-2; D perhaps matches TRBD1 (5 bases). Germline CDR1 reads SNHLY; CDR2 reads FYNNEI. The V end was cut by 3 bases, the J end by 0 bases, with 5 bases between. The CDR3 covers 13 residues. CDR3 DNA sequence: TGTGCCAGCAGTGACAGGGCTAACTATGGCTACACCTTC. Translating it yields CASSDRANYGYTF.

The chain has TRBV7-2 and TRBJ2-3; the match to TRBD2 covers 10 bases. Per germline, CDR1 SGHTA and CDR2 FQGNSA. This CDR3 contains 17 residues. V lost 2 bases to trimming and J lost 4 bases; unmatched junction nucleotides: 9. As DNA, the CDR3 is TGTGCCAGCAGCTTAACCGGAGCGGGAGGGCCCGCAGATACGCAGTATTTT. Protein: CASSLTGAGGPADTQYF. The whole variable domain, filled in from reference TRBV7-2 and TRBJ2-3, reads GAGVSQSPSNKVTEKGKDVELRCDPISGHTALYWYRQSLGQGLEFLIYFQGNSAPDKSGLPSDRFSAERTGGSVSTLTIQRTQQEDSAVYLCASSLTGAGGPADTQYFGPGTRLTVL.

In this sample, this clone turned up a few times. In DNA form, the CDR3 reads TGCGCCAGCAGTCAATCCCCTAGCGGGAGTTACAATGAGCAGTTCTTC. This encodes CASSQSPSGSYNEQFF. The J gene is TRBJ2-1, the V gene TRBV5-1, with TRBD2 identical over 10 bases. The CDR3 runs 16 residues. In germline, CDR1 is SGHRS, CDR2 YFSETQ. The V and J ends lost 5 bases and 4 bases, in that order; junction bases with no gene match: 9.

The chain couples TRBV7-6 to TRBJ2-7, with 7 bases matching TRBD2. The CDR3 consists of 15 residues. Germline trimming cut 2 bases from V and 1 base from J; bases unmatched to any gene: 5. Germline lookup yields CDR1 SGHVS and CDR2 FNYEAQ. The DNA for the CDR3 is TGTGCCAGCAGCTTAAGATGGGGGGGGTCCTACGAGCAGTACTTC. Amino acids: CASSLRWGGSYEQYF.

The CDR3 bases are TGTGCCAGCAGCGCCATCCCTAAGAACACTGAAGCTTTCTTT. Amino acids: CASSAIPKNTEAFF. The chain recombines TRBV9 with TRBJ1-1; D is uncertain. CDR3 size: 14 residues. Germline CDR1 is SGDLS and CDR2 is YYNGEE. V lost 3 bases, J lost 1 base, and 10 bases lay in between.

With regard to this clone: Other DNA variants within this sample encode the same CDR3. The chain is built from TRBV29-1 and TRBJ2-5; 7 bases line up with TRBD1. J gave up 2 bases and V 3 bases, and 0 bases lay outside the gene matches. This CDR3 is built from 12 residues. Germline-derived CDR1 and CDR2 are SQVTM and ANQGSEA. The CDR3 bases are TGCAGCGTTGACAGGGGGCAAGAGACCCAGTACTTC. As protein: CSVDRGQETQYF.

The chain recombines TRBV2 with TRBJ2-1; 14 positions agree with TRBD2. The CDR3 consists of 15 residues. After removal of 5 bases from V and 8 bases from J, the junction contained 5 bases not matched to a gene. Germline assignment: CDR1 SNHLY and CDR2 FYNNEI. The CDR3 protein is CASSLGLAGVDEQFF. Written as DNA, the CDR3 is TGTGCCAGCAGTCTGGGACTAGCGGGAGTCGATGAGCAGTTCTTC.

The sample holds a few counts of this clone. The DNA for the CDR3 is TGTGCCAGCAGCAGGGGGAATCAGCCCCAGCATTTT. Its translation: CASSRGNQPQHF. The chain uses TRBV7-9 and TRBJ1-5; TRBD1 is a possible D gene (6 bases). The CDR3 is 12 amino acids. Trimming pared 5 bases from V and 4 bases from J, leaving 6 bases between. The germline V gene has CDR1 SEHNR and CDR2 FQNEAQ (reference sequence).